This record concerns one T cell receptor beta chain sequence. V was shortened by 1 base and J by 4 bases, with 7 bases between the two germline ends. This CDR3 is built from 13 residues. Looked up from germline, CDR1 is MGHRA and CDR2 is YSYEKL. Via MiXCR, TCRdb re-called the RT-PCR reads, giving one row per CDR3 protein. The sample lists around 480,000 distinct CDR3 sequences, about a tenth occurring once. This record comes from a study of response to subunit inactivated influenza vaccine. The starting material was PBMCs from blood, obtained more than 35 days after vaccination. The genes are TRBV4-1 and TRBJ1-2, with no clear D. The sequence derives from a man aged 45 to 65 who received an inactivated influenza vaccine. CDR3 in amino acids: CASSQVASYGYTF. The CDR3 nucleotides read TGCGCCAGCAGCCAAGTCGCCAGCTATGGCTACACCTTC.